Below, 20 T cell receptor beta chains from the same sample are listed, as sequenced in a study of blood T cell repertoires in COVID-19. Libraries were prepared by immunoSEQ multiplex PCR; TCRdb keeps only in-frame clonotypes and omits some of them. This table holds fewer than 90,000 clones, about 90% found once. Specimen: peripheral blood. These receptors were obtained from a male donor with acute or convalescent COVID-19.

The rearrangement uses TRBV6-6 and TRBJ1-4; TRBD1 aligns across 7 bases. The CDR3 runs 15 residues. The V gene's germline CDR1 is MNHNY and CDR2 SVGAGI (reference sequence). V trimming: 6 bases; J trimming: 6 bases; junction bases outside the gene matches: 10. CDR3 in amino acids: CASSAQGVGDEKLFF. Here the CDR3 DNA reads TGTGCCAGCAGCGCCCAGGGGGTGGGGGATGAAAAACTGTTTTTT.

The chain employs TRBV6-5 and TRBJ1-2; a possible D gene is TRBD1 (5 bases). Germline CDR1 reads MNHEY; CDR2 reads SVGAGI. This CDR3 has 14 amino acids. Trimming pared 4 bases from V and 8 bases from J, leaving 17 bases between. DNA for the CDR3: TGTGCCAGCAGTTTTTCCTCAGGGAGGAGGGGCTACACCTTC. Its translation: CASSFSSGRRGYTF.

This chain connects TRBV28 to TRBJ2-5; 7 bases agree with TRBD1. Trimming at V came to 6 bases and at J to 4 bases, leaving 11 bases not matched to a gene. This CDR3 contains 15 residues. Germline CDR1 and CDR2: MDHEN and SYDVKM. This CDR3 reads CASSLPTGNGETQYF. Here the CDR3 DNA reads TGTGCCAGCAGCCTTCCGACAGGGAATGGAGAGACCCAGTACTTC.

V usage is TRBV28 and J usage is TRBJ1-1; D is unclear. Germline CDR1 reads MDHEN; CDR2 reads SYDVKM. The CDR3 totals 11 residues. Deletions cut 7 bases from V and 6 bases from J, with 9 bases between. The CDR3 DNA reads as TGTGCCAGCACTGCGCCCCCTGAAGCTTTCTTT. Translation gives CASTAPPEAFF. The full variable domain, in which reference TRBV28 and TRBJ1-1 provide the parts outside the CDR3, is DVKVTQSSRYLVKRTGEKVFLECVQDMDHENMFWYRQDPGLGLRLIYFSYDVKMKEKGDIPEGYSVSREKKERFSLILESASTNQTSMYLCASTAPPEAFFGQGTRLTVV.

This chain uses TRBV7-7 with TRBJ2-5; 12 bases are a match to TRBD2. This CDR3 spans 16 amino acids. The germline CDR1 and CDR2 sequences are SSHAT and FNYEAQ (reference sequence). The ends lost 5 bases at V and 5 bases at J; junction bases unmatched: 9. CDR3 protein: CASSALAGGPRETQYF. The DNA for the CDR3 is TGTGCCAGCAGCGCACTAGCGGGGGGCCCTCGGGAGACCCAGTACTTC.

The chain employs TRBV14 and TRBJ1-2, with a possible D match to TRBD1 (5 bases). The length of the CDR3 is 14 residues. V was clipped by 4 bases and J by 3 bases, with 12 bases between them. CDR1 and CDR2 (germline): SGHDN, FVKESK. The CDR3 region has the DNA TGTGCCAGCAGCCCACTCCGGGGGGACTATGGCTACACCTTC. It translates to CASSPLRGDYGYTF.

This clone was seen once. The rearrangement links TRBV18 to TRBJ2-1; 10 bases match TRBD2. Germline CDR1 KGHSH, CDR2 LQKENI. The CDR3 loop spans 16 amino acids. The junction had 3 bases not matched to a gene; V was cut back by 0 bases and J by 4 bases. The CDR3 sequence is CASSPPGLANYNEQFF. The CDR3 DNA follows: TGTGCCAGCTCACCACCGGGACTAGCGAATTACAATGAGCAGTTCTTC.

The chain links TRBV28 to TRBJ1-5; D unclear. V lost 1 base to trimming and J lost 4 bases, with 14 bases between them. Germline V gene lookup returns CDR1 MDHEN and CDR2 SYDVKM. The CDR3 is 16 residues long. CDR3 sequence reads: CASSLSGFGGNQPQHF. CDR3 bases: TGTGCCAGCAGTTTATCAGGTTTTGGTGGGAATCAGCCCCAGCATTTT. Full variable domain (outside the CDR3, taken from reference TRBV28 and TRBJ1-5): DVKVTQSSRYLVKRTGEKVFLECVQDMDHENMFWYRQDPGLGLRLIYFSYDVKMKEKGDIPEGYSVSREKKERFSLILESASTNQTSMYLCASSLSGFGGNQPQHFGDGTRLSIL.

The chain links TRBV28 to TRBJ1-4; tentative D call: TRBD1 (6 bases). Germline CDR1 is MDHEN and CDR2 is SYDVKM. The CDR3 sequence is 13 residues long. V lost 6 bases, J lost 7 bases, and 12 bases lay in between. The CDR3 DNA reads as TGTGCCAGCAGCCCGGACAGACCTGAAAAACTGTTTTTT. Encoded protein: CASSPDRPEKLFF.

This sequence joins TRBV28 and TRBJ1-5; 8 positions match TRBD1. Germline V lookup: CDR1 MDHEN, CDR2 SYDVKM. The CDR3 sequence is 14 residues long. Unmatched junction bases numbered 4, after V lost 5 bases and J lost 4 bases. The CDR3 spells CASSKDRVNQPQHF. As DNA, the CDR3 is TGTGCCAGCAGTAAGGACAGGGTGAATCAGCCCCAGCATTTT. Full variable domain (remainder filled in from reference TRBV28 and TRBJ1-5): DVKVTQSSRYLVKRTGEKVFLECVQDMDHENMFWYRQDPGLGLRLIYFSYDVKMKEKGDIPEGYSVSREKKERFSLILESASTNQTSMYLCASSKDRVNQPQHFGDGTRLSIL.

The chain couples TRBV6-5 to TRBJ1-6, with 10 bases lining up with TRBD1. The CDR3 loop spans 14 amino acids. Germline V gene data show CDR1 as MNHEY and CDR2 as SVGAGI. With 5 bases clipped from V and 14 bases from J, the junction kept 9 bases outside the gene matches. CDR3: CASSPGQGSSTLHF. As DNA, the CDR3 is TGTGCCAGCAGTCCGGGACAGGGGTCCTCGACCCTCCACTTT.

CDR3 region: CSAQGYEKLFF. The CDR3 nucleotides read TGCAGCGCACAGGGTTATGAAAAACTGTTTTTT. The rearrangement uses TRBV29-1 and TRBJ1-4; possible D gene TRBD1, 6 bases. The V end lost 7 bases, the J end lost 6 bases, and 9 bases lay between the germline ends. The CDR3 spans 11 residues. Per the germline V gene, CDR1 is SQVTM and CDR2 is ANQGSEA.

J is TRBJ1-6 and V is TRBV27; D is possibly TRBD1 (6 bases). V gave up 4 bases and J gave up 16 bases, with 14 bases separating them. Germline loops: CDR1 MNHEY, CDR2 SMNVEV (reference sequence). The CDR3 is made up of 12 amino acids. CDR3 nucleotide sequence: TGTGCCAGCAGTTACTATGGACAGCAGCTCCACTTT. As protein: CASSYYGQQLHF.

The chain combines TRBV30 with TRBJ1-1; D gene ambiguous. The V end lost 3 bases, the J end lost 4 bases, and 6 bases lay between the germline ends. The germline V gene has CDR1 GTSNPN and CDR2 SVGIG (reference sequence). The CDR3 runs to 11 residues. The CDR3 region is CAWSRSTEAFF. In DNA, the CDR3 is TGTGCCTGGAGCCGCAGCACTGAAGCTTTCTTT.

The V call is TRBV19, the J call TRBJ2-3; 10 nucleotides line up with TRBD2. The CDR3 contains 16 residues. With V trimmed by 4 bases and J by 2 bases, 6 bases remained unmatched. Germline CDR1 is LNHDA and CDR2 is SQIVND (reference sequence). This CDR3 reads CASSTLAGVTTDTQYF. The CDR3 DNA follows: TGTGCCAGTAGTACCCTAGCGGGGGTTACCACAGATACGCAGTATTTT.

The rearrangement joins TRBV27 to TRBJ2-2, with 12 bases that match TRBD2. The J segment lost 7 bases and the V segment lost 6 bases, leaving 6 bases of the junction unmatched. CDR3 length: 15 residues. Germline CDR1 reads MNHEY; CDR2 reads SMNVEV (reference sequence). The CDR3 spells CASRSSGGAFGELFF. The DNA of the CDR3 is TGTGCCAGCAGGTCTAGCGGGGGGGCTTTCGGGGAGCTGTTTTTT.

The J gene is TRBJ2-3, the V gene TRBV5-1; 11 nucleotides line up with TRBD1. CDR1 SGHRS and CDR2 YFSETQ come from the germline V gene. Trimming took 3 bases from V and 4 from J; bases not matched to a gene: 7. The CDR3 has 16 residues. CDR3 bases: TGCGCCAGCAGCTGGCCGGGACAGGGGGTCGCAGATACGCAGTATTTT. It specifies CASSWPGQGVADTQYF.

This chain uses TRBV2 with TRBJ1-6; D unresolved. CDR1 is SNHLY and CDR2 is FYNNEI in the germline V gene. The CDR3 runs to 17 residues. Trimming removed 2 bases from V and 8 bases from J, with 19 bases in between. The chain's CDR3 is CASSEFSGIGRDSPLHF. The CDR3 region has the DNA TGTGCCAGCAGTGAATTCTCCGGGATCGGTCGGGATTCACCCCTCCACTTT.

The CDR3 nucleotides are TGCGCCAGCAGCTTGGGACACCAAAACACCGGGGAGCTGTTTTTT. Encoded protein: CASSLGHQNTGELFF. The chain is built from TRBV5-1 and TRBJ2-2, with unresolved D. The CDR3 length is 15 residues. Germline V gene lookup returns CDR1 SGHRS and CDR2 YFSETQ. V was trimmed by 0 bases and J by 2 bases, leaving 8 bases between them. The variable domain in full, with the rest retrieved from reference TRBV5-1 and TRBJ2-2, is KAGVTQTPRYLIKTRGQQVTLSCSPISGHRSVSWYQQTPGQGLQFLFEYFSETQRNKGNFPGRFSGRQFSNSRSEMNVSTLELGDSALYLCASSLGHQNTGELFFGEGSRLTVL.

The genes are TRBV4-1 and TRBJ2-1, with 9 bases that match TRBD2. Unmatched junction bases numbered 5, after V lost 3 bases and J lost 2 bases. This CDR3 spans 16 amino acids. The germline V gene has CDR1 MGHRA and CDR2 YSYEKL. The CDR3 DNA reads TGCGCCAGCAGCCACAATGAGCGGGGGGCCTACAATGAGCAGTTCTTC. This gives the protein CASSHNERGAYNEQFF.